This T cell receptor (beta chain) was identified during a study of regulatory T cells in long-lasting Graves disease. Trimming removed 9 bases at V and 0 bases at J, with 18 bases between. CDR1 is MNHNS and CDR2 is SASEGT in the germline V gene. This CDR3 has 15 residues. Combining iRepertoire HTBI primers with Arm-PCR of CDR3 regions, the authors built TCR beta libraries. TCRdb independently ran MiXCR on the multiplex PCR reads; one entry per CDR3 protein. The sample includes about 560,000 distinct CDR3 sequences, about 16% of them seen just once. This clonotype has ten or more counts. Time point specified: newly diagnosed GD, antithyroid drugs for less than 3 months. Scientists built the TCR library using RNA that was extracted from PBMCs. The same sample was also used in a study of T cells in Graves' hyperthyroidism and ophthalmopathy.

The chain uses TRBV6-1 and TRBJ2-7, with D perhaps assigned TRBD1 or TRBD2 (5 bases each). This sequence originates from a man between 18 and 35 years old with Graves disease. The sequencing used peripheral blood mononuclear cells (PBMCs), collected at new diagnosis, from a patient treated with antithyroid drugs. This chain's CDR3 is CASRIIRDGSYEQYF. The CDR3 DNA reads as TGTGCCAGTCGCATCATAAGGGACGGCTCCTACGAGCAGTACTTC.